This passage covers 8 T cell receptor beta chains from one sample sequenced in a study of neoadjuvant nivolumab and ipilimumab in lung cancer. Measured with immunoSEQ multiplex PCR; TCRdb has only the in-frame clones, and not every one. The sample lists about 26,000 clones, around 86% seen once, with approximately 8.6% in the top ten. This material consisted of tumor tissue, taken after neoadjuvant nivolumab, alone or with ipilimumab, at or shortly before surgery. These receptors originate from an adult with non-small cell lung cancer.

The rearrangement links TRBV11-3 to TRBJ1-3; D perhaps matches TRBD1 (6 bases). The CDR3 is made up of 13 amino acids. CDR1 SGHNT and CDR2 YENEEA come from the germline V gene. With 5 bases removed from V and 7 bases from J, the gap between germline ends came to 12 bases. The DNA for the CDR3 is TGTGCCAGCAGCAAGCAGGGGTTTAACACCATATATTTT. Translating it yields CASSKQGFNTIYF.

The CDR3 protein is CASSLVRNTEAFF. Written as DNA, the CDR3 is TGTGCCAGCAGCTTAGTAAGGAACACTGAAGCTTTCTTT. The V call is TRBV7-6, the J call TRBJ1-1; D call uncertain. V was trimmed by 1 base and J by 1 base, leaving 4 bases between them. This CDR3 region has 13 residues. The germline gives CDR1 SGHVS, CDR2 FNYEAQ.

The rearrangement uses TRBV25-1 and TRBJ2-3, with D tentatively TRBD1 (5 bases). The germline gives CDR1 MGHDK, CDR2 SYGVNS. Trimming removed 4 bases at V and 4 bases at J, with 12 bases between. The CDR3 covers 14 residues. CDR3 DNA sequence: TGTGCCAGCAGTGGGGGCCTTAGGGCAGATACGCAGTATTTT. Its translation: CASSGGLRADTQYF.

The rearrangement links TRBV5-1 to TRBJ2-3, with 11 bases aligning to TRBD2. The ends lost 0 bases at V and 4 bases at J; junction bases unmatched: 7. Per the germline V gene, CDR1 is SGHRS and CDR2 is YFSETQ. CDR3 length equals 17 residues. CDR3 nucleotide sequence: TGCGCCAGCAGCTTGGAGGATAGCGGGAGGGCGGCAGATACGCAGTATTTT. Translated: CASSLEDSGRAADTQYF.

V usage is TRBV11-2 and J usage is TRBJ2-1; TRBD2 aligns across 7 bases. The CDR3 runs 15 residues. Germline lookup yields CDR1 SGHAT and CDR2 FQNNGV. Germline trimming cut 2 bases from V and 6 bases from J; bases unmatched to any gene: 7. The DNA for the CDR3 is TGTGCCAGCAGCTTACCCCGGGGAGGGGCCAATGAGCAGTTCTTC. This sequence encodes CASSLPRGGANEQFF.

The rearrangement links TRBV5-1 to TRBJ2-3, with TRBD2 matching 10 bases. The V segment lost 3 bases and the J segment 4 bases; nucleotides outside the gene matches: 2. The CDR3 consists of 14 residues. Germline assignment: CDR1 SGHRS and CDR2 YFSETQ. The CDR3 DNA follows: TGCGCCAGCAGCTCCGGGACTAGCGCAGATACGCAGTATTTT. Its translation is CASSSGTSADTQYF.

This chain connects TRBV18 to TRBJ1-5, with D possibly matching TRBD1 (5 bases). The germline CDR1 and CDR2 sequences are KGHSH and LQKENI. Trimming pared 4 bases from V and 1 base from J, leaving 8 bases between. This CDR3 has 14 amino acids. CDR3 loop: CASSHGQSNQPQHF. CDR3 nucleotides: TGTGCCAGCTCACACGGACAAAGCAATCAGCCCCAGCATTTT.

The V and J genes are TRBV6-5 and TRBJ2-7, with 7 bases fitting TRBD1. With V trimmed by 0 bases and J by 2 bases, 4 bases remained unmatched. From germline, CDR1 is MNHEY and CDR2 SVGAGI. This CDR3 comprises 15 residues. The CDR3 reads CASSYSWQGAYEQYF. The CDR3 nucleotides are TGTGCCAGCAGTTACTCCTGGCAGGGGGCCTACGAGCAGTACTTC.